This T cell receptor beta chain is from a study of cytomegalovirus exposure and HLA in healthy donors. Overall study results and limits: A later analysis associated 16,951 TCR beta sequences with HLA alleles at a 0.05 false discovery rate. For most TCR sequences rarity was the rule, although some public TCRs occurred in many donors. Relative to the roughly 700-donor mean, N-insertions were reportedly fewer in an Asian-associated ancestry cluster in a later analysis.

Primers for the PCR totalled 60 Vbeta and 13 Jbeta. Assay: immunoSEQ multiplex PCR; the TCRdb copy retains only in-frame clones and omits some. The data hold roughly 120,000 clones, with about three quarters observed a single time. The germline CDR1 and CDR2 sequences are GTSNPN and SVGIG (reference sequence). V was shortened by 0 bases and J by 0 bases, with 15 bases between the two germline ends. This CDR3 has 16 residues. With regard to this clone: The target antigen is unknown.

V usage is TRBV30 and J usage is TRBJ2-7, with D perhaps matching TRBD1 (6 bases). The origin of this receptor is a woman aged 25-40 years in good health and CMV-seropositive. Sequenced material: PBMCs. CDR3 protein: CAWSVLATGPSYEQYF. CDR3 coding DNA: TGTGCCTGGAGTGTACTTGCGACAGGACCCTCCTACGAGCAGTACTTC. Full variable domain (missing parts from reference TRBV30 and TRBJ2-7): SQTIHQWPATLVQPVGSPLSLECTVEGTSNPNLYWYRQAAGRGLQLLFYSVGIGQISSEVPQNLSASRPQDRQFILSSKKLLLSDSGFYLCAWSVLATGPSYEQYFGPGTRLTVT.